This T cell receptor (beta chain) was documented in a study of T cell responses to AZD1222 COVID-19 vaccine. Comments on this clone: Its target is not known.

The assay was immunoSEQ multiplex PCR, and TCRdb's table has in-frame clones only and misses some. The table has 100,000 to 150,000 clones, around 88% seen once. Trimming at V came to 4 bases and at J to 5 bases, leaving 2 bases not matched to a gene. This CDR3 has 13 residues. Germline loops: CDR1 SGHRS, CDR2 YFSETQ. Study-wide results and limits: Clonal diversity may have been underestimated, and the donors were mostly white British, with more females than males.

The material was peripheral blood, obtained on day 0 of AZD1222 vaccination. The J gene is TRBJ1-4, the V gene TRBV5-1, with 7 bases identical to TRBD1. The receptor's source is an adult in good health. For the CDR3, the DNA is TGCGCCAGCAGCACACAGGGGAATGAAAAACTGTTTTTT. It specifies CASSTQGNEKLFF.